The following is a T cell receptor beta chain sequence with its context. This entry belongs to a study of blood T cell repertoires in COVID-19. Overall study context: Italy, Spain and the United States were the sources of the convalescent and acute COVID-19 samples. Sources were T cells, B-cell-depleted T cells, or PBMCs; the material itself was cDNA or gDNA.

How the authors handled the data: Reference gene primer amplification yielded estimated nucleated cell counts. Assay used: immunoSEQ multiplex PCR; TCRdb lists only in-frame clones, some missing. V and J calls and clone size are those listed in that table; D and trimming were worked out from the DNA. Here the sample spans 61,000 or so clones, roughly 84% being singletons. V was cut by 4 bases and J by 2 bases, with 14 bases left in between. CDR3 length equals 15 residues. The V gene's germline CDR1 is SGDLS and CDR2 YYNGEE. The sequence was obtained from a woman between 65 and 79 years old with acute or convalescent COVID-19. Sequences were obtained from peripheral blood. The chain combines TRBV9 with TRBJ2-3, with D possibly being TRBD2 (6 bases). The CDR3 reads CASSYGGTYTDTQYF. The CDR3 coding sequence is TGTGCCAGCAGCTATGGGGGGACTTACACAGATACGCAGTATTTT.